Given below is one TCR beta chain in context. No antigen is known for it. This record belongs to a study of cytomegalovirus exposure and HLA in healthy donors. Study-wide findings and caveats: Many donors carried some public TCRs, although rarity characterized most TCR sequences. Later on, an analysis showed TCR association rates differing by HLA locus, with DRB1 the most and HLA-C the fewest. Among donors in an Asian-associated ancestry cluster, a later analysis reportedly found fewer N-insertions than the approximately 700-donor mean.

Germline values: CDR1 LGHNA, CDR2 YNFKEQ. The CDR3 consists of 15 residues. The V gene end was trimmed by 1 base and the J gene end by 6 bases; junction bases not matched to a gene: 7. Researchers ran the PCR with 60 Vbeta and 13 Jbeta primers. In the original analysis: Roughly 11 million shared chains were among the about 80 million unique TCR beta chains that a later analysis counted. Sequenced by immunoSEQ multiplex PCR; TCRdb stores in-frame clones only, minus some. The D gene and trimming were derived from the DNA, and the V and J assignments and clone size from that table. The sample holds around 90,000 clones, roughly 77% seen once.

V and J are TRBV4-2 and TRBJ2-3, with TRBD1 identical over 7 bases. Sequencing was carried out using PBMCs. The TCR comes from a man aged 25-45 years in good health and CMV-seronegative. CDR3 amino acids: CASSQATGARDTQYF. In DNA, the CDR3 is TGTGCCAGCAGCCAAGCTACAGGGGCACGGGATACGCAGTATTTT.